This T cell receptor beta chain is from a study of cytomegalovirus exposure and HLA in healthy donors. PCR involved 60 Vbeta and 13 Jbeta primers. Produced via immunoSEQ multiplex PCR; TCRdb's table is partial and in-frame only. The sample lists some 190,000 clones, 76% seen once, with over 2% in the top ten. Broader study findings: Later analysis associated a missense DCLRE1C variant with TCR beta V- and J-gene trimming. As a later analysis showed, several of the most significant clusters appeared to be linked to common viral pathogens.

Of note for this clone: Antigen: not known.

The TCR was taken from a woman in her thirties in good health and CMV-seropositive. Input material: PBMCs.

CDR3 loop: CASSSAGTPETQYF. The CDR3 coding sequence is TGTGCCAGCAGCTCTGCCGGTACCCCGGAGACCCAGTACTTC. The chain joins TRBV7-2 to TRBJ2-5, with D unclear. Germline V gene data show CDR1 as SGHTA and CDR2 as FQGNSA. The V and J ends lost 4 bases and 5 bases respectively, with 14 bases between them. The CDR3 totals 14 residues. Looking up the rest from reference TRBV7-2 and TRBJ2-5 gives the full variable domain: GAGVSQSPSNKVTEKGKDVELRCDPISGHTALYWYRQSLGQGLEFLIYFQGNSAPDKSGLPSDRFSAERTGGSVSTLTIQRTQQEDSAVYLCASSSAGTPETQYFGPGTRLLVL.